This entry concerns a single T cell receptor beta chain. Its antigen is not known. These data originate in a study of OX40 agonist ivuxolimab in advanced cancers. The repertoire was sequenced with immunoSEQ multiplex PCR; TCRdb's copy has only in-frame clones and lacks some. The data hold 30,000 to 35,000 clones, with roughly three quarters observed a single time. Findings and limits, study-wide: Fewer expanded clones were found on average in CD4+ than in CD8+ T cells. Doses of 0.1 to 3.0 mg/kg were accompanied by clonal expansion of CD4+ and CD8+ blood T cells by week 6.

V shed 0 bases and J shed 5 bases, with 8 bases lying between them. CDR3 size: 15 residues. From germline, CDR1 is MNHNY and CDR2 SVGAGI (reference sequence). The V and J genes are TRBV6-6 and TRBJ1-6; no firm D call. The specimen was CD4+ or CD8+ T cells sorted from blood, collected in a trial of the OX40 agonist ivuxolimab. This receptor was taken from an adult with an advanced solid tumor such as melanoma, head and neck, liver or kidney cancer. This CDR3 is CASSYSLRNNSPLHF. The CDR3 region has the DNA TGTGCCAGCAGTTACTCGCTCAGGAATAATTCACCCCTCCACTTT.